The clone carrying this T cell receptor beta chain was detected a few times. As processed by the authors: Nucleated cell number was recorded as an estimate derived from reference gene primer amplification. The repertoire was sequenced with immunoSEQ multiplex PCR; TCRdb's copy has only in-frame clones and lacks some. That table supplies the V and J calls and clone size; D and trimming were determined from the DNA. The sample consists of roughly 42,000 clones, 60% to 85% of them appearing once. CDR3 length: 15 amino acids. Looked up from germline, CDR1 is SGHDN and CDR2 is FVKESK. With 3 bases clipped from V and 9 bases from J, the junction kept 6 bases outside the gene matches. This sample was included in a study of blood T cell repertoires in COVID-19. In the study overall: Spain, Italy and the United States supplied samples that represented acute and convalescent COVID-19. Sample material is recorded as cDNA or gDNA derived from T cells, B-cell-depleted T cells, or PBMCs.

This TCR was sampled from a woman of 80 years or more with acute or convalescent COVID-19. The material sequenced was peripheral blood. The chain combines TRBV14 with TRBJ1-6; 9 nucleotides match TRBD1. CDR3 sequence (DNA): TGTGCCAGCAGCCACGGGACAGGGCGATTTTCACCCCTCCACTTT. This translates into CASSHGTGRFSPLHF.